Below, 17 T cell receptor beta chains from the same sample are listed, as sequenced in a study of blood T cells in healthy people across ages. A sample-barcoded 5' primer and a J-beta primer mix were used in a second PCR of about 6 to 12 cycles. TCRdb analysed the 5' RACE reads with MiXCR anew, one entry per CDR3 protein. The profile shows roughly 1,000,000 distinct CDR3 sequences, about 25% of them singletons. The same specimen was also included in a second study, on T cells of mothers and their children.

Sequencing used blood. The receptors originated from a girl between 2 and 10 years old in good health.

As regards this clonotype: A read error may be the cause here, since a much bigger clone is one base away. This chain joins TRBV7-9 and TRBJ2-7; 7 bases match TRBD2. The CDR3 contains 14 residues. V lost 2 bases and J lost 6; bases outside the gene matches: 7. Germline CDR1 SEHNR, CDR2 FQNEAQ (reference sequence). The CDR3 sequence is CASSLSGNPCEQYF. CDR3 nucleotide sequence: TGTGCCAGCAGCTTAAGCGGGAACCCCTGCGAGCAGTACTTC.

The sample holds a few counts of this clonotype. The V call is TRBV25-1, the J call TRBJ2-4; 7 positions match TRBD2. The CDR3 extends over 19 amino acids. Losses at the gene ends were 5 bases for V and 2 bases for J; bases not matched to a gene: 18. Germline V gives CDR1 MGHDK, CDR2 SYGVNS. CDR3 sequence: CASSQGTPAGEETKNIQYF. CDR3 in DNA: TGTGCCAGCAGTCAAGGGACTCCGGCGGGGGAAGAAACCAAAAACATTCAGTACTTC.

The chain combines TRBV13 with TRBJ2-6; a weak D match, TRBD1 (6 bases). This CDR3 spans 18 amino acids. CDR1 and CDR2 from the germline V gene are PRHDT and FYEKMQ (reference sequence). The ends were cut back, 3 bases at V and 0 bases at J, with 15 bases in the middle. CDR3 sequence: CASSFVTGVNSGANVLTF. DNA of the CDR3: TGTGCCAGCAGCTTCGTGACAGGTGTCAACTCTGGGGCCAACGTCCTGACTTTC. Variable domain in full (rest from reference TRBV13 and TRBJ2-6): AAGVIQSPRHLIKEKRETATLKCYPIPRHDTVYWYQQGPGQDPQFLISFYEKMQSDKGSIPDRFSAQQFSDYHSELNMSSLELGDSALYFCASSFVTGVNSGANVLTFGAGSRLTVL.

This clonotype was counted between two and nine times. The CDR3 DNA follows: TGTGCCAGCAGCGACCTACAGGGGTACGAGCAGTACTTC. Translation gives CASSDLQGYEQYF. The rearrangement links TRBV7-2 to TRBJ2-5; 7 nucleotides line up with TRBD1. Gene TRBJ2-7 matches the end of the DNA better, so the J call may be wrong. The CDR3 runs 13 residues. Germline assignment: CDR1 SGHTA and CDR2 FQGNSA.

This clonotype came up a few times. The V call is TRBV25-1, the J call TRBJ1-2; D is ambiguous. Trimming shortened V by 3 bases and J by 8 bases, and 19 bases separated the two germline ends. The V gene's germline CDR1 is MGHDK and CDR2 SYGVNS. The CDR3 consists of 15 residues. The CDR3 nucleotides read TGTGCCAGCAGTGAGGCCCTCCCACAAACCAGGGGCTACACCTTC. Amino acids: CASSEALPQTRGYTF.

This clonotype has more than one count but fewer than ten. The chain recombines TRBV29-1 with TRBJ2-1; D might be TRBD2 (5 bases). Germline-derived CDR1 and CDR2 are SQVTM and ANQGSEA. This CDR3 comprises 15 residues. Between the trimmed V and J ends, which lost 6 bases and 2 bases, there was a span of 17 bases. Here the CDR3 reads CSVQKERATYNEQFF. The CDR3 bases are TGCAGCGTCCAAAAGGAGAGGGCCACCTACAATGAGCAGTTCTTC.

This clonotype was seen a handful of times. This rearrangement joins TRBV7-9 to TRBJ2-7, with 8 bases aligning to TRBD2. This CDR3 has 14 residues. Germline assignment: CDR1 SEHNR and CDR2 FQNEAQ (reference sequence). With 9 bases clipped from V and 0 bases from J, the junction kept 7 bases outside the gene matches. This chain's CDR3 is CASTTGGPSYEQYF. The DNA of the CDR3 is TGTGCCAGTACCACGGGGGGGCCCTCCTACGAGCAGTACTTC.

The table lists this clonotype with a few counts. The chain carries TRBV12-3 or TRBV12-4 and TRBJ1-2; no definite D call. CDR3 length equals 13 residues. V was shortened by 3 bases and J by 2 bases, with 7 bases between the two germline ends. The CDR3 DNA is TGTGCCAGCAGTTTTATGGAGAACTATGGCTACACCTTC. It codes for CASSFMENYGYTF.

The table lists this clonotype with a few counts. The rearrangement joins TRBV27 to TRBJ2-5; D unclear. TRBJ2-1 matches the DNA end more closely, so the J call is doubtful. CDR3 length equals 18 residues. Germline assignment: CDR1 MNHEY and CDR2 SMNVEV (reference sequence). The chain's CDR3 is CASSLSAELGWGENEQFF. The DNA for the CDR3 is TGTGCCAGCAGTTTATCGGCGGAGCTGGGGTGGGGTGAGAATGAGCAGTTCTTC.

This clonotype was counted only a few times. This sequence joins TRBV28 and TRBJ2-5, with D uncertain. This CDR3 contains 14 residues. V gave up 8 bases and J gave up 0 bases, with 13 bases separating them. Looked up from germline, CDR1 is MDHEN and CDR2 is SYDVKM. The CDR3 coding sequence is TGTGCCAGCTTGGACCCGATGTACCAAGAGACCCAGTACTTC. It translates to CASLDPMYQETQYF.

This chain links TRBV5-1 with TRBJ1-1; a weak D match, TRBD1 (5 bases). Germline assignment: CDR1 SGHRS and CDR2 YFSETQ. V dropped 2 bases and J dropped 1 base, with 9 bases sitting between them. The CDR3 has 14 amino acids. The DNA for the CDR3 is TGCGCCAGCAGCTTCAGGGCGGCGAACACTGAAGCTTTCTTT. This gives the protein CASSFRAANTEAFF.

CDR3 region: CASSGQEWTEAFF. The CDR3 nucleotides read TGTGCCAGCAGCGGACAAGAGTGGACTGAAGCTTTCTTT. The V and J genes are TRBV9 and TRBJ1-1; D gene ambiguous. The CDR3 is 13 amino acids. In germline, CDR1 is SGDLS, CDR2 YYNGEE. V was cut by 3 bases and J by 5 bases, with 11 bases left in between. Drawing the rest from reference TRBV9 and TRBJ1-1, the complete variable domain is DSGVTQTPKHLITATGQRVTLRCSPRSGDLSVYWYQQSLDQGLQFLIQYYNGEERAKGNILERFSAQQFPDLHSELNLSSLELGDSALYFCASSGQEWTEAFFGQGTRLTVV.

This chain links TRBV12-3 or TRBV12-4 with TRBJ1-2, with 12 nucleotides matching TRBD1. This CDR3 has 16 amino acids. The V segment lost 5 bases and the J segment 8 bases; nucleotides outside the gene matches: 12. The CDR3 DNA reads as TGTGCCAGCAGTACCGTATCGGGACAGGGGGCGGGAGGCTACACCTTC. It yields the protein CASSTVSGQGAGGYTF.

V usage is TRBV11-2 and J usage is TRBJ2-5, with D possibly TRBD2 on 6 matching bases. The CDR3 runs 17 residues. V was trimmed by 4 bases and J by 3 bases, leaving 21 bases between them. In germline, CDR1 is SGHAT, CDR2 FQNNGV. The CDR3: CASSSLGGRRGEETQYF. CDR3 DNA: TGTGCCAGCAGCTCCCTGGGTGGGCGGAGGGGTGAAGAGACCCAGTACTTC.

The chain employs TRBV13 and TRBJ2-3, with D possibly matching TRBD2 (6 bases). Trimming stripped 5 bases from V and 2 bases from J, with 14 bases between. CDR3 length equals 15 residues. Germline V CDR1 and CDR2: PRHDT, FYEKMQ (reference sequence). CDR3 loop: CASSPSRGYTDTQYF. The CDR3 DNA follows: TGTGCCAGCAGCCCCAGTCGGGGGTACACAGATACGCAGTATTTT.

The gene calls are TRBV4-3 and TRBJ2-1, with 7 bases identical to TRBD2. The germline V gene encodes CDR1 LGHNA and CDR2 YSLEER. The V gene end was trimmed by 6 bases and the J gene end by 2 bases; junction bases not matched to a gene: 7. The CDR3 is 15 amino acids. The CDR3 DNA sequence: TGCGCCAGCAGGGGAGGGACTGCGGCCTACAATGAGCAGTTCTTC. Residues: CASRGGTAAYNEQFF.

This clonotype showed up just a few times. This chain uses TRBV28 with TRBJ2-5; D is possibly TRBD2 (6 bases). CDR1 and CDR2 (germline): MDHEN, SYDVKM. CDR3 length equals 12 residues. The V gene lost 6 bases and the J gene lost 11 bases, with 16 bases spanning the gap. This chain's CDR3 is CASSRRGREQYF. CDR3 coding DNA: TGTGCCAGCAGCCGGAGGGGAAGGGAGCAGTACTTC.